Each of the 26 T cell receptor beta chains below was sequenced from the same sample in a study of CD8+ T cells in alopecia areata. The authors extracted RNA and reverse transcribed it into cDNA as the sequencing template. TCRdb's table, derived via immunoSEQ multiplex PCR, lists solely in-frame clones and lacks some. The top ten hold about 25% of the sample, which has over 70,000 clones, around 65% seen once. The treatment: oral pan-JAK inhibitor, 5-10 mg twice daily. Specimen: CD8+ T cells sorted from blood, collected at week 24, from a patient treated with tofacitinib. All receptors derive from a human donor with alopecia areata.

This clone turned up a few times. V is TRBV27 and J is TRBJ2-3; TRBD1 matches at 8 bases. CDR3 length equals 16 residues. Germline CDR1 MNHEY, CDR2 SMNVEV (reference sequence). V shed 4 bases and J 5 bases; nucleotides not matched to a gene: 11. CDR3 amino acids: CASSSGQGGERDTQYF. The CDR3 nucleotides are TGTGCCAGCAGTTCAGGACAGGGTGGGGAGCGAGATACGCAGTATTTT.

The V gene is TRBV6-5, the J gene TRBJ2-5; 9 bases map to TRBD2. Per the germline V gene, CDR1 is MNHEY and CDR2 is SVGAGI. Trimming removed 0 bases from V and 3 bases from J; junction bases left unmatched: 5. The CDR3 covers 16 residues. The CDR3 is CASSYSGSSGEETQYF. Here the CDR3 DNA reads TGTGCCAGCAGTTACTCTGGGTCTAGCGGGGAAGAGACCCAGTACTTC.

V gene TRBV4-1 combines with J gene TRBJ1-1, with D tentatively TRBD1 (6 bases). V lost 4 bases and J lost 1, with 7 bases in between. Germline CDR1 and CDR2: MGHRA and YSYEKL. The CDR3 extends over 13 amino acids. CDR3 bases: TGCGCCAGCAGCCCGGGACAGAACACTGAAGCTTTCTTT. It encodes CASSPGQNTEAFF.

V usage is TRBV7-9 and J usage is TRBJ2-1; possibly TRBD2 for D (6 bases). The CDR3 length is 15 residues. Trimming removed 6 bases from V and 5 bases from J, with 17 bases in between. CDR1 and CDR2 from the germline V gene are SEHNR and FQNEAQ (reference sequence). The CDR3: CASRTPGLGNNEQFF. In DNA, the CDR3 is TGTGCCAGCAGGACTCCGGGACTTGGCAACAATGAGCAGTTCTTC.

The chain has TRBV7-9 and TRBJ2-7, with a tentative D call TRBD2 (5 bases). The CDR3 length is 14 residues. V lost 2 bases and J lost 4, with 12 bases in between. The germline CDR1 and CDR2 sequences are SEHNR and FQNEAQ (reference sequence). CDR3 sequence: CASSLKDGLYEQYF. CDR3 in DNA: TGTGCCAGCAGCTTAAAGGACGGACTGTACGAGCAGTACTTC.

The V gene is TRBV4-3, the J gene TRBJ2-1, with no clear D. V dropped 0 bases and J dropped 1 base, with 7 bases sitting between them. The germline gives CDR1 LGHNA, CDR2 YSLEER. The CDR3 is made up of 15 amino acids. CDR3 sequence reads: CASSQDSDSYNEQFF. CDR3 sequence (DNA): TGCGCCAGCAGCCAAGACTCTGATTCCTACAATGAGCAGTTCTTC.

The table lists this clone with a few counts. The chain has TRBV5-1 and TRBJ2-1, with 8 bases identical to TRBD2. V gave up 2 bases and J gave up 0 bases; unmatched junction bases: 1. The CDR3 totals 15 residues. Germline values: CDR1 SGHRS, CDR2 YFSETQ. In DNA, the CDR3 is TGCGCCAGCAGCTTAAGCGGGGGCTCCTACAATGAGCAGTTCTTC. This codes for CASSLSGGSYNEQFF.

This clone occurred once. The chain uses TRBV27 and TRBJ1-6; D is undetermined. V was cut by 2 bases and J by 0 bases, with 8 bases left in between. CDR1 is MNHEY and CDR2 is SMNVEV in the germline V gene (reference sequence). The CDR3 contains 16 residues. The CDR3, as DNA: TGTGCCAGCAGTTTAGGTCCGAGCTCCTATAATTCACCCCTCCACTTT. Translated, it gives CASSLGPSSYNSPLHF.

The chain carries TRBV2 and TRBJ2-5; D not certain. The CDR3 totals 17 residues. Per the germline V gene, CDR1 is SNHLY and CDR2 is FYNNEI. Trimming left V 4 bases short and J 3 bases short, with 21 bases between. The CDR3 DNA reads as TGTGCCAGCAGTGGAGGTATTCCGGCCCATGCTGAAGAGACCCAGTACTTC. This translates into CASSGGIPAHAEETQYF.

The chain carries TRBV6-5 and TRBJ2-1; TRBD1 agrees at 9 bases. This CDR3 has 15 residues. Germline V gene data show CDR1 as MNHEY and CDR2 as SVGAGI. V lost 0 bases and J lost 7; bases outside the gene matches: 4. CDR3 bases: TGTGCCAGCAGTTACTCTTACAGGGGGCAAAATGAGCAGTTCTTC. Its translation: CASSYSYRGQNEQFF.

The gene calls are TRBV15 and TRBJ2-2; possible D gene TRBD1, 5 bases. The CDR3 covers 13 residues. V gave up 2 bases and J gave up 6 bases, with 7 bases separating them. Germline loops: CDR1 LNHNV, CDR2 YYDKDF (reference sequence). CDR3 sequence reads: CATSRQGAGELFF. Written as DNA, the CDR3 is TGTGCCACCAGCAGACAGGGTGCCGGGGAGCTGTTTTTT.

This chain uses TRBV2 with TRBJ2-7, with no clear D. The germline V gene encodes CDR1 SNHLY and CDR2 FYNNEI. Trimming took off 0 bases at V and 9 bases at J, with 12 bases between the two ends. This CDR3 is built from 13 residues. The CDR3 sequence is CASSEAGPDAQYF. The CDR3 DNA is TGTGCCAGCAGTGAAGCGGGTCCAGACGCGCAGTACTTC.

The V and J genes are TRBV2 and TRBJ2-5; TRBD2 is a possible D gene (5 bases). The CDR3 contains 14 residues. Trimming removed 8 bases at V and 5 bases at J, with 18 bases between. CDR1 and CDR2 from the germline V gene are SNHLY and FYNNEI. In DNA form, the CDR3 reads TGTGCCAGCTTGGCAGGACTGCACGGGGAGACCCAGTACTTC. This gives the protein CASLAGLHGETQYF.

The sample holds a few counts of this clone. The chain links TRBV30 to TRBJ1-3, with D unclear. Germline V gene sequence: CDR1 GTSNPN, CDR2 SVGIG (reference sequence). Trimming took off 0 bases at V and 2 bases at J, with 8 bases between the two ends. CDR3 length: 14 residues. The CDR3 loop reads CAWSVLGTGNTIYF. Here the CDR3 DNA reads TGTGCCTGGAGTGTACTGGGGACTGGAAACACCATATATTTT.

The chain has TRBV5-6 and TRBJ1-2; 8 bases agree with TRBD1. Germline CDR1 SGHDT, CDR2 YYEEEE. Losses at the gene ends were 5 bases for V and 14 bases for J; bases not matched to a gene: 8. The CDR3 contains 11 residues. The CDR3 sequence is CASRKGQGETF. CDR3 DNA: TGTGCCAGCAGGAAAGGACAGGGAGAAACCTTC.

The chain uses TRBV27 and TRBJ2-7, with D maybe TRBD2 (6 bases). V shed 6 bases and J shed 5 bases, with 11 bases lying between them. The CDR3 covers 12 residues. Germline V gene lookup returns CDR1 MNHEY and CDR2 SMNVEV (reference sequence). The CDR3: CASSHGGNEQYF. The CDR3 bases are TGTGCCAGCAGCCATGGGGGGAACGAGCAGTACTTC.

The gene calls are TRBV19 and TRBJ2-1; 8 bases fit TRBD2. The CDR3 totals 15 residues. After removal of 6 bases from V and 4 bases from J, the junction contained 8 bases not matched to a gene. Germline CDR1 LNHDA, CDR2 SQIVND (reference sequence). In DNA, the CDR3 is TGTGCCAGTAGGAACAGCGGGAGCAGGTACAATGAGCAGTTCTTC. This translates into CASRNSGSRYNEQFF.

The sample holds a few counts of this clone. The V and J genes are TRBV7-9 and TRBJ2-1, with TRBD2 matching over 7 bases. This CDR3 contains 16 residues. The trim removed 2 bases at V and 2 bases at J, leaving 6 bases unmatched. Per the germline V gene, CDR1 is SEHNR and CDR2 is FQNEAQ (reference sequence). CDR3 protein: CASSLHSGGPYNEQFF. DNA of the CDR3: TGTGCCAGCAGCTTACACTCGGGAGGACCCTACAATGAGCAGTTCTTC.

The CDR3 DNA reads as TGTGCCAGCAGCCACGGACAGAGCTCCTACAATGAGCAGTTCTTC. Protein product: CASSHGQSSYNEQFF. The chain has TRBV11-2 and TRBJ2-1, with D maybe TRBD1 (6 bases). Germline loops: CDR1 SGHAT, CDR2 FQNNGV. The CDR3 contains 15 residues. Between the trimmed V and J ends, which lost 5 bases and 0 bases, there was a span of 11 bases.

This clone showed up just a few times. J is TRBJ1-1 and V is TRBV27; no firm D call. Trimming stripped 2 bases from V and 4 bases from J, with 11 bases between. The CDR3 runs to 14 residues. Per the germline V gene, CDR1 is MNHEY and CDR2 is SMNVEV (reference sequence). The CDR3 loop is CASSLGSVATEAFF. CDR3 bases: TGTGCCAGCAGTTTAGGGTCGGTTGCCACTGAAGCTTTCTTT.

V is TRBV27 and J is TRBJ2-3; D is ambiguous. Trimming took off 5 bases at V and 0 bases at J, with 6 bases between the two ends. Looked up from germline, CDR1 is MNHEY and CDR2 is SMNVEV (reference sequence). This CDR3 contains 13 residues. CDR3 nucleotide sequence: TGTGCCAGCAGTCCGACTAGCACAGATACGCAGTATTTT. This encodes CASSPTSTDTQYF.

This chain connects TRBV27 to TRBJ2-1; 8 bases are a match to TRBD1. CDR3 length: 16 amino acids. Germline CDR1 and CDR2: MNHEY and SMNVEV (reference sequence). The V segment lost 3 bases and the J segment 3 bases; nucleotides outside the gene matches: 7. The CDR3 region is CASSFSGQVSYNEQFF. The CDR3 DNA sequence: TGTGCCAGCAGTTTTTCGGGACAGGTTAGCTACAATGAGCAGTTCTTC.

This clone was counted only a few times. V is TRBV10-3 and J is TRBJ1-2; 9 bases agree with TRBD1. V trimming: 7 bases; J trimming: 4 bases; junction bases outside the gene matches: 4. This CDR3 spans 13 amino acids. The germline V gene has CDR1 ENHRY and CDR2 SYGVKD. The CDR3 sequence: CAITPTGGYGYTF. CDR3 nucleotides: TGTGCCATCACCCCGACAGGGGGCTATGGCTACACCTTC.

The CDR3 here is CASRGLNTEAFF. The CDR3 DNA is TGTGCCAGCAGGGGTTTGAACACTGAAGCTTTCTTT. J is TRBJ1-1 and V is TRBV11-2; D unresolved. The V gene lost 6 bases and the J gene lost 0 bases, with 5 bases spanning the gap. The CDR3 extends over 12 amino acids. CDR1 is SGHAT and CDR2 is FQNNGV in the germline V gene.

This chain connects TRBV7-9 to TRBJ2-5, with D perhaps matching TRBD1 (5 bases). Germline V CDR1 and CDR2: SEHNR, FQNEAQ (reference sequence). CDR3 length equals 16 residues. V was cut by 5 bases and J by 5 bases, with 21 bases left in between. As DNA, the CDR3 is TGTGCCAGCAGCCCCAGATCCCCCCAAGGACACGAGACCCAGTACTTC. Translated: CASSPRSPQGHETQYF.

J is TRBJ1-5 and V is TRBV4-1; D not certain. The CDR3 runs 15 residues. Trimming took off 1 base at V and 5 bases at J, with 12 bases between the two ends. Germline CDR1 and CDR2: MGHRA and YSYEKL. The CDR3 reads CASSQAGNPDQPQHF. Written as DNA, the CDR3 is TGCGCCAGCAGCCAAGCAGGCAACCCAGATCAGCCCCAGCATTTT.